The present T cell receptor (beta chain) was sequenced within a study of cytomegalovirus exposure and HLA in healthy donors. Notes on the study in general: Specificity for CMV antigens was confirmed in vitro for a few of the CMV-associated chains.

The donors were healthy bone marrow donors. Regarding this clone: Its antigen is currently unknown.

V lost 1 base, J lost 9 bases, and 23 bases lay in between. There are 17 residues in the CDR3. The germline V gene encodes CDR1 SGHDT and CDR2 YYEEEE. Amplification used 60 Vbeta primers and 13 Jbeta primers. Repertoires were generated with immunoSEQ multiplex PCR, while TCRdb's copy carries only in-frame clones and drops some. The sample has 70,000 to 90,000 clones; roughly two thirds are singletons. The V and J genes are TRBV5-6 and TRBJ2-1, with D perhaps matching TRBD1 (6 bases). The clonotype comes from a man aged 60 to 75 in good health and CMV-seropositive. The specimen sequenced was PBMCs. The CDR3 loop is CASSLLTGWAKDGEQFF. CDR3 sequence (DNA): TGTGCCAGCAGCTTGCTGACAGGTTGGGCTAAGGACGGTGAGCAGTTCTTC. The entire variable domain, with the rest obtained from reference TRBV5-6 and TRBJ2-1, is as follows: DAGVTQSPTHLIKTRGQQVTLRCSPKSGHDTVSWYQQALGQGPQFIFQYYEEEERQRGNFPDRFSGHQFPNYSSELNVNALLLGDSALYLCASSLLTGWAKDGEQFFGPGTRLTVL.